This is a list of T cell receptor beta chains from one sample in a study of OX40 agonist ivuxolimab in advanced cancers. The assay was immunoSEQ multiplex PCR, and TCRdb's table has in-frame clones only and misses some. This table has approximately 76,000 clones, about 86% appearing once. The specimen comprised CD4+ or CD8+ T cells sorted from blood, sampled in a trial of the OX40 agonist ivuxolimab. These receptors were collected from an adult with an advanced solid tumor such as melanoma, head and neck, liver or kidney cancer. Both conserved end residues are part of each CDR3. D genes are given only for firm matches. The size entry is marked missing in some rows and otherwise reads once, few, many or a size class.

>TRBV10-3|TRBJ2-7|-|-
TGTGCCATCAGAGGACCGCCAGGGTCCTACGAGCAGTACTTC
CAIRGPPGSYEQYF
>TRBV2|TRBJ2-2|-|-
TGTGCCAGCAAATCTTGGGAAGCCGGGGAGCTGTTTTTT
CASKSWEAGELFF
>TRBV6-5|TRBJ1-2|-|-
TGTGCCAGCAGTGGGACCGGGGCGAATAACTATGGCTACACCTTC
CASSGTGANNYGYTF
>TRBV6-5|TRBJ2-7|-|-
TGTGCCAGCAGTCGGACAGCTGACTCCTACGAGCAGTACTTC
CASSRTADSYEQYF
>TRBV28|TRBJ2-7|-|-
TGTGCCAGCCTCAAAGGCCCCTCACTCGAGCAGTACTTC
CASLKGPSLEQYF
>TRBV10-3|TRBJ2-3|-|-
TGTGCCACCATATCGGGGCAGGCAGATACGCAGTATTTT
CATISGQADTQYF
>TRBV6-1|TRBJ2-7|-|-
TGTGCCAGCATGGGCGGAAGCTCCTACGAGCAGTACTTC
CASMGGSSYEQYF
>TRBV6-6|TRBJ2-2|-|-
TGTGCCAGCAGCCCCATTGGGGACCGTCCCCCCGGGGAGCTGTTTTTT
CASSPIGDRPPGELFF
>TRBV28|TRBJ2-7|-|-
TGTGCCAGCAGTTTAGGAGGGGACCTCTACGAGCAGTACTTC
CASSLGGDLYEQYF
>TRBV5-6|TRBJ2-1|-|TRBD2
TGTGCCAGCAGCTTGGCAAGACTAGCGGAGCACAATGAGCAGTTCTTC
CASSLARLAEHNEQFF
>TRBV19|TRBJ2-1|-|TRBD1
TGTGCCACCTGTTCAACAGGGGGCATTTCCTACAATGAGCAGTTCTTC
CATCSTGGISYNEQFF
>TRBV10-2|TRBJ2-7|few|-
TGCGCCAGCCAAATAAACAGGGAAAGGGGCTACGAGCAGTACTTC
CASQINRERGYEQYF
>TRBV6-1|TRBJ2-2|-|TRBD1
TGTGCCAGCAGTCGACAGGGGCCCACCGGGGAGCTGTTTTTT
CASSRQGPTGELFF
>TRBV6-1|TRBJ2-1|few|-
TGTGCCAGCAGTGACATCGCTGACAGCTACAATGAGCAGTTCTTC
CASSDIADSYNEQFF
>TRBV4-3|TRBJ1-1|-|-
TGCGCCAGCAGCCAAGACCGTCAGGGTTTTGGGCAAGCTTTCTTT
CASSQDRQGFGQAFF
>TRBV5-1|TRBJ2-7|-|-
TGCGCCAGCAGCTTGGTTGTGAATAACTACGAGCAGTACTTC
CASSLVVNNYEQYF
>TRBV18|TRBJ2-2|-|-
TGTGCCAGCTCACCACCCGGGACATTTTCCCCCACCGGGGAGCTGTTTTTT
CASSPPGTFSPTGELFF
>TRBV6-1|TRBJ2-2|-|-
TGTGCCAGCAGGTTCACTAGCTCAAACACCGGGGAGCTGTTTTTT
CASRFTSSNTGELFF
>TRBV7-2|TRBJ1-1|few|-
TGTGCCTCCGGCCCTGAAGCTTTCTTT
CASGPEAFF
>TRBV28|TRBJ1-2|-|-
TGTGCCAGCAGCCAACCGTTGTTGTTAGGCTACTATGGCTACACCTTC
CASSQPLLLGYYGYTF
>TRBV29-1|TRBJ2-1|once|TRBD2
TGCAGCGGGACGAGACCGGGACTTTGGACTAGCGGGCATTACAATGAGCAGTTCTTC
CSGTRPGLWTSGHYNEQFF
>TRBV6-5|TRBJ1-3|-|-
TGTGCCAGCACCAAACCCGGTGGAAACACCATATATTTT
CASTKPGGNTIYF
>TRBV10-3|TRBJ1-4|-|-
TGTGCCAGTCGCAGGGAAAATGAAAAACTGTTTTTT
CASRRENEKLFF
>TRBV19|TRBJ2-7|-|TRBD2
TGTGCCAGTAGTCCGGGAGGGATGAACTACGAGCAGTACTTC
CASSPGGMNYEQYF
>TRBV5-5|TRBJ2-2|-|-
TGTGCCAGCAGCTCCTGGACAGCCGCGAACACCGGGGAGCTGTTTTTT
CASSSWTAANTGELFF
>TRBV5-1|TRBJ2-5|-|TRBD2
TGCGCCAGCAGCTTGGTAACTAGCGGGCCTCAAGAGACCCAGTACTTC
CASSLVTSGPQETQYF
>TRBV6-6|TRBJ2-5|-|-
TGTGCCAGCAGCCCCCGGGTGGGGAGGGAGACCCAGTACTTC
CASSPRVGRETQYF
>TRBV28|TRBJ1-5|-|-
TGTGCCAGCAGTTTGGGGGGGGTAAGCAATCAGCCCCAGCATTTT
CASSLGGVSNQPQHF
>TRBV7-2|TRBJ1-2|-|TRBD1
TGTGCCAGCAGCCCCCCAGGGGGCGCATATGGCTACACCTTC
CASSPPGGAYGYTF
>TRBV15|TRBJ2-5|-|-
TGTGCCACCAGCTCCCCCAATAGGGAGACCCAGTACTTC
CATSSPNRETQYF
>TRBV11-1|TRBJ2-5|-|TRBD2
TGTGCCAGCAGCTCCCGAGTTAGCGGGGGGGCCGGGGAGACCCAGTACTTC
CASSSRVSGGAGETQYF
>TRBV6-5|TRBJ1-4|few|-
TGTGCCAGCAGTTCCGGGGGAGCCACTAATGAAAAACTGTTTTTT
CASSSGGATNEKLFF
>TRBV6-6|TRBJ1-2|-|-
TGTGCCAGCAGTTACGGGGTAGGGGGCTACACCTTC
CASSYGVGGYTF
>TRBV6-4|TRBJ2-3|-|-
TGTGCCAGCAGTGACGACAGCACAGATACGCAGTATTTT
CASSDDSTDTQYF
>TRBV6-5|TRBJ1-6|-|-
TGTGCCAGCAGTTACCGTCTCCCTTATAATTCACCCCTCCACTTT
CASSYRLPYNSPLHF
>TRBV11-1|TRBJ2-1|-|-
TGTGCCAGCAGCCGCCGAGCGGGCCACTCCTACAATGAGCAGTTCTTC
CASSRRAGHSYNEQFF